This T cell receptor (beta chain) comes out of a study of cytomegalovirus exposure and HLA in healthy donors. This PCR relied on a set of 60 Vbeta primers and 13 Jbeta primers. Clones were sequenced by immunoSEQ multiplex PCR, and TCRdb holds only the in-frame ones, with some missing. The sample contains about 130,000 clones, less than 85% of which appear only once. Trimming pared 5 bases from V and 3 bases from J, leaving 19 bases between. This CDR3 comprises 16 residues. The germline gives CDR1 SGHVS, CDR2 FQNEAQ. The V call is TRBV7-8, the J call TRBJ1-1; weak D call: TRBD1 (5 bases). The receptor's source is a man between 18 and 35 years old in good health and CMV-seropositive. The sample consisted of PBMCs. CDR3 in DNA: TGTGCCAGCAGCAACAGTGAGCGGGGGGTCTACACTGAAGCTTTCTTT. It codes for CASSNSERGVYTEAFF.